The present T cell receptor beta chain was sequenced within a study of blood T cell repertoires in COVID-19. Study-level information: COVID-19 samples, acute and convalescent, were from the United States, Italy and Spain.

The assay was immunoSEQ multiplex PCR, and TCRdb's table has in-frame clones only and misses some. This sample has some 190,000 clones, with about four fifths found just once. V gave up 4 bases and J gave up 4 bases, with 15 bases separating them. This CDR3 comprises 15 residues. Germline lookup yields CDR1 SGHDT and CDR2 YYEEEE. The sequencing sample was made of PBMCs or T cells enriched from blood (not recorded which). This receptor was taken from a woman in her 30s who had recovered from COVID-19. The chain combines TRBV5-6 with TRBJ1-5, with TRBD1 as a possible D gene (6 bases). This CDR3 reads CASSLRGSWNQPQHF. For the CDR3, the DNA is TGTGCCAGCAGCCTTAGGGGGTCTTGGAATCAGCCCCAGCATTTT.